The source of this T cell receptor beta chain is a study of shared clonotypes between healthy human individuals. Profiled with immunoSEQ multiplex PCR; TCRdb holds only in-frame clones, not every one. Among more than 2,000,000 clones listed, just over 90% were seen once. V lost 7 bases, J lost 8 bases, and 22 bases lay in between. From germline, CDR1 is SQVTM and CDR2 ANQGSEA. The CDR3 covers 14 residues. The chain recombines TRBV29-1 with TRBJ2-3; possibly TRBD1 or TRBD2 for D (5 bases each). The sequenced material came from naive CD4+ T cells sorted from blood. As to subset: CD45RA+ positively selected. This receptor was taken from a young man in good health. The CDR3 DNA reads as TGCAGCGCCGAGGGGAGCTCGGTTTATGGTACGCAGTATTTT. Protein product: CSAEGSSVYGTQYF.